This TCR beta chain derives from a study of shared clonotypes between healthy human individuals. Study results and limitations: Read depth was anticipated to influence clonotype sharing among donors.

Germline CDR1 WSHSY, CDR2 SAAADI. With 7 bases removed from V and 4 bases from J, the gap between germline ends came to 17 bases. The CDR3 contains 14 residues. At the deep level, the assay was run. Libraries were prepared by immunoSEQ multiplex PCR; TCRdb keeps only in-frame clonotypes and omits some of them. The sample holds some 1 million clones; around four fifths are singletons and the top ten take around 1.5%. Memory CD4+ cells were the fraction left after CD45RA+ naive selection. On this clone itself: Its antigen is currently unknown.

The sequence derives from a young man in good health. The specimen was memory CD4+ T cells sorted from blood. Subset of the sample: CD45RA-negative fraction. The chain is built from TRBV10-2 and TRBJ2-7; D might be TRBD2 (5 bases). The CDR3 nucleotides read TGCGCCAGCACCCAGGCGGGTAGAGTGTACGAGCAGTACTTC. Translation gives CASTQAGRVYEQYF.